This T cell receptor (beta chain) appears in the sequencing data of a study of regulatory T cells in long-lasting Graves disease. Many counts were recorded for this clonotype. Its antigen remains unidentified. The study, taken as a whole, reports: TRBV28, TRBJ1-2 and TRBJ2-5 emerged as the favored segments in persistent disease.

Time point meaning: persistent/refractory GD, antithyroid drugs over 5 years with positive TRAb. Researchers made the TCR library from RNA that was extracted from PBMCs. With iRepertoire HTBI primers and Arm-PCR of CDR3 regions, TCR beta libraries were built. Authors' analysis steps: Detected in the samples were roughly 60 TRBV and 15 or so TRBJ segments. TCRdb used MiXCR to reprocess the multiplex PCR reads, holding one entry per CDR3 protein. TCRdb, rather than the study authors, made the V and J calls. This sample carries some 340,000 distinct CDR3 sequences, more than 20% of them seen once, and the ten largest clones take about 29%. This CDR3 contains 15 residues. V dropped 3 bases and J dropped 5 bases, with 16 bases sitting between them.

J is TRBJ2-5 and V is TRBV12-3 or TRBV12-4; D is perhaps TRBD2 (6 bases). Specimen: peripheral blood mononuclear cells (PBMCs), collected when the disease was refractory, from a patient treated with antithyroid drugs. This clonotype was sampled from a woman between 40 and 55 years old with Graves disease. For the CDR3, the DNA is TGTGCCAGCAGTTTGATTCTGACGGGAGTGGAGACCCAGTACTTC. It specifies CASSLILTGVETQYF.